Sequencing of this T cell receptor (beta chain) was carried out in a study of siplizumab effects on memory and regulatory T cells. Remarks on this clone: Its target is unknown.

Profiled with immunoSEQ multiplex PCR; TCRdb holds only in-frame clones, not every one. This sample has 50,000 to 75,000 clones, with around 96% found just once. The length of the CDR3 is 19 residues. Germline values: CDR1 SQVTM, CDR2 ANQGSEA. V lost 0 bases and J 0 bases, leaving 18 bases between the germline ends. Broader study findings: Unstimulated subsets captured only a minor fraction of alloreactive clones. Controls showed an average of around 26% Treg-derived mappable alloreactive CD4+ clones, while siplizumab showed 65% to 70%. Suppressive capability of dividing Tregs from siplizumab cultures went unverified.

V usage is TRBV29-1 and J usage is TRBJ2-6; the D gene is possibly TRBD1 (8 bases). Sample: naive CD8+ T cells sorted from blood. The TCR comes from a human donor in good health. The CDR3 nucleotides read TGCAGCGTTGAAGAATGGTGGAACAGGGGGGGCTCTGGGGCCAACGTCCTGACTTTC. It specifies CSVEEWWNRGGSGANVLTF.